The rows below give T cell receptor beta chains drawn from one sample of a study of T cells in Graves' hyperthyroidism and ophthalmopathy. TCRdb reanalysed the multiplex PCR reads using MiXCR and keeps one entry per CDR3 protein. The table shows 300,000 to 450,000 distinct CDR3 sequences, with 18% occurring only once. The material sequenced was blood. These receptors came from a man aged 18 to 35 with Graves' ophthalmopathy. The CDR3 runs from the conserved cysteine through the conserved F or W. The D gene is left open where the match is weak. The size of a clone is reported for some rows only, either as once, few or many, or as a class for expanded clones.

D gene	V gene	J gene	clone size	CDR3 protein	CDR3 DNA
-	TRBV4-1	TRBJ2-5	few	CASSQDQRTKETQYF	TGCGCCAGCAGCCAAGATCAAAGGACGAAAGAGACCCAGTACTTC
TRBD1	TRBV20-1	TRBJ2-7	many	CRGQGTYEQYF	TGCAGGGGACAGGGAACCTACGAGCAGTACTTC
-	TRBV18	TRBJ1-3	-	CASSRRTDPGNTIYF	TGTGCCAGCTCACGTCGGACCGATCCTGGAAACACCATATATTTT
-	TRBV11-2	TRBJ2-7	-	CASRSPRTSAPYEQYF	TGTGCCAGCAGATCGCCCCGGACAAGCGCCCCCTACGAGCAGTACTTC
-	TRBV6-1	TRBJ1-2	few	CASSPPGPFYGYTF	TGTGCCAGCAGTCCGCCGGGTCCTTTCTATGGCTACACCTTC
-	TRBV5-6	TRBJ2-1	-	CASSFQGIVDEQFF	TGTGCCAGCAGTTTTCAGGGGATCGTGGATGAGCAGTTCTTC
TRBD2	TRBV28	TRBJ2-5	-	CASSSSGLAGGPMEETQYF	TGTGCCAGCAGTTCCTCCGGACTAGCGGGGGGGCCCATGGAGGAGACCCAGTACTTC
-	TRBV9	TRBJ1-2	many	CASSTSQGRNYGYTF	TGTGCCAGCAGCACCTCTCAGGGGCGGAACTATGGCTACACCTTC
-	TRBV28	TRBJ2-1	many	CASSRGASSYNEQFF	TGTGCCAGCAGCCGGGGGGCGAGCTCCTACAATGAGCAGTTCTTC
-	TRBV6-6	TRBJ1-1	many	CASSYEPQTASTEAFF	TGTGCCAGCAGTTACGAACCTCAGACAGCGAGCACTGAAGCTTTCTTT
TRBD1	TRBV7-9	TRBJ1-2	many	CASSTTGDYGYTF	TGTGCCAGCAGCACCACAGGGGACTATGGCTACACCTTC
-	TRBV27	TRBJ2-7	few	CASRSGTGPGYEQYF	TGTGCCAGCAGGTCCGGTACAGGCCCGGGATACGAGCAGTACTTC
TRBD1	TRBV29-1	TRBJ1-2	many	CSVAGQGPYGYTF	TGCAGCGTTGCGGGACAGGGACCTTATGGCTACACCTTC
TRBD1	TRBV7-9	TRBJ2-3	many	CASSPGQGAQIPDTQYF	TGTGCCAGCAGCCCGGGACAGGGGGCGCAGATCCCAGATACGCAGTATTTT
-	TRBV19	TRBJ1-1	-	CASSIGRGDTEAFF	TGTGCCAGTAGTATAGGGAGGGGCGACACTGAAGCTTTCTTT
TRBD1	TRBV4-1	TRBJ1-4	-	CASSQSGQGEGGEKLFF	TGCGCCAGCAGCCAATCGGGACAGGGGGAAGGTGGTGAAAAACTGTTTTTT
-	TRBV19	TRBJ2-3	-	CASSIGEGADTQYF	TGTGCCAGTAGTATAGGGGAGGGGGCAGATACGCAGTATTTT